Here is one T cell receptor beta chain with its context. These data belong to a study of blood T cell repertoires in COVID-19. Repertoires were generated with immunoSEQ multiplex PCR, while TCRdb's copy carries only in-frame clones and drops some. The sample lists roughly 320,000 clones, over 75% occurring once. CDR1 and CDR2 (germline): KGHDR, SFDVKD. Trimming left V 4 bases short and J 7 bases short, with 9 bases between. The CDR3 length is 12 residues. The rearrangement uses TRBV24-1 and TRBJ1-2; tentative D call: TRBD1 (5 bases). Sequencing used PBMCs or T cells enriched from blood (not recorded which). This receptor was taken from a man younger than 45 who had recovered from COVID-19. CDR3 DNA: TGTGCCACCAGTGACCCCAGGGTTGGCTACACCTTC. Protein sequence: CATSDPRVGYTF.